A single sample gave rise to the 20 T cell receptor beta chains below, sequenced in a study of PD-1 blockade in classical Hodgkin lymphoma. Sample time point: cycle 4 day 1 (C4D1), after less than seven weeks of nivolumab. There was relapse after autologous stem cell transplantation in every patient, and there was variation in brentuximab vedotin exposure. After thawing, PBMCs were subjected to magnetic negative selection to isolate CD8+ T cells. Clones were read by immunoSEQ multiplex PCR, and TCRdb kept only the in-frame ones, dropping some. The sample lists almost 20,000 clones; roughly 84% were seen once. The sequencing here drew on CD8+ T cells from blood, taken before the fourth cycle of nivolumab. The receptors here all came from a human donor with classical Hodgkin lymphoma.

This chain uses TRBV4-1 with TRBJ2-1; 9 bases align to TRBD2. J lost 5 bases, V lost 6 bases, and 8 bases had no gene match. This CDR3 region has 15 residues. From germline, CDR1 is MGHRA and CDR2 YSYEKL. The CDR3 region has the DNA TGCGCCAGCAGTGCGAGCGGGGGGCCCCACAATGAGCAGTTCTTC. This gives the protein CASSASGGPHNEQFF.

This clone occurred once. J is TRBJ1-2 and V is TRBV9; TRBD1 is a possible D gene (5 bases). The CDR3 runs to 17 residues. Trimming pared 4 bases from V and 0 bases from J, leaving 19 bases between. Germline CDR1 and CDR2: SGDLS and YYNGEE. The CDR3 protein is CASSSAGTPKANYGYTF. CDR3 nucleotides: TGTGCCAGCAGCTCAGCCGGGACGCCCAAAGCTAACTATGGCTACACCTTC.

The chain links TRBV6-6 to TRBJ2-7; 14 positions agree with TRBD2. Per germline, CDR1 MNHNY and CDR2 SVGAGI (reference sequence). There are 14 residues in the CDR3. V was pared by 8 bases and J by 2 bases, with 2 bases of the junction left unmatched. The CDR3 spells CASSTSGGAYEQYF. In nucleotides, the CDR3 is TGTGCCAGCTCGACTAGCGGGGGGGCCTACGAGCAGTACTTC.

This clone was seen a handful of times. J is TRBJ1-5 and V is TRBV7-9; 7 bases match TRBD1. The J segment lost 9 bases and the V segment lost 5 bases, leaving 10 bases of the junction unmatched. Germline V CDR1 and CDR2: SEHNR, FQNEAQ (reference sequence). The CDR3 extends over 14 amino acids. As DNA, the CDR3 is TGTGCCAGCAGCGGAACCGGTCCAGGGGGGCCCCAGCATTTT. This encodes CASSGTGPGGPQHF.

This chain joins TRBV27 and TRBJ1-2; 10 bases map to TRBD1. Germline values: CDR1 MNHEY, CDR2 SMNVEV (reference sequence). The V gene end was trimmed by 4 bases and the J gene end by 8 bases; junction bases not matched to a gene: 10. The CDR3 is made up of 15 amino acids. Here the CDR3 reads CASSYAGTGDRGYTF. CDR3 coding DNA: TGTGCCAGCAGTTATGCCGGGACAGGGGATCGCGGCTACACCTTC.

This chain links TRBV25-1 with TRBJ1-5; D call uncertain. V was clipped by 3 bases and J by 4 bases, with 10 bases between them. CDR3 length: 14 residues. Germline loops: CDR1 MGHDK, CDR2 SYGVNS. The CDR3 DNA sequence: TGTGCCAGCAGTGAGATGGGGAAGAATCAGCCCCAGCATTTT. It yields the protein CASSEMGKNQPQHF.

V is TRBV4-1 and J is TRBJ2-5, with D tentatively TRBD1 or TRBD2 (6 bases each). Per the germline V gene, CDR1 is MGHRA and CDR2 is YSYEKL. Trimming shortened V by 4 bases and J by 5 bases, and 11 bases separated the two germline ends. CDR3 length equals 13 residues. The CDR3 DNA sequence: TGCGCCAGCAGCCCGGGGGCTTGGGAGACCCAGTACTTC. Its protein product is CASSPGAWETQYF.

A word on this clone: Other DNA sequences within the sample encode an identical CDR3. J is TRBJ2-2 and V is TRBV11-2, with 8 bases identical to TRBD1. Germline V gene data show CDR1 as SGHAT and CDR2 as FQNNGV. V lost 3 bases and J lost 5; bases outside the gene matches: 5. This CDR3 comprises 15 residues. The CDR3 DNA reads as TGTGCCAGCAGCTTCTACAGGGGGAATACCGGGGAGCTGTTTTTT. Its translation is CASSFYRGNTGELFF.

This chain joins TRBV4-3 and TRBJ2-7; 7 bases line up with TRBD2. Trimming took 0 bases from V and 4 from J; bases not matched to a gene: 15. The CDR3 consists of 18 residues. From germline, CDR1 is LGHNA and CDR2 YSLEER. CDR3 amino acids: CASSQDRPAGPTTYEQYF. The CDR3 DNA sequence: TGCGCCAGCAGCCAAGATCGCCCAGCGGGGCCGACCACTTACGAGCAGTACTTC.

V gene TRBV4-3 combines with J gene TRBJ1-6; the D is unclear. CDR1 LGHNA and CDR2 YSLEER come from the germline V gene. V dropped 1 base and J dropped 8 bases, with 12 bases sitting between them. The CDR3 sequence is 15 residues long. CDR3 nucleotides: TGCGCCAGCAGCCAAGTGGGGTGGCGGGATTCACCCCTCCACTTT. It encodes CASSQVGWRDSPLHF.

The chain joins TRBV30 to TRBJ2-7; D might be TRBD1 (6 bases). V was pared by 0 bases and J by 5 bases, with 14 bases between. Germline CDR1 GTSNPN, CDR2 SVGIG (reference sequence). CDR3 size: 14 residues. CDR3 in amino acids: CAWSVLGRGNEQYF. The CDR3 bases are TGTGCCTGGAGTGTACTTGGCAGGGGAAACGAGCAGTACTTC.

The V call is TRBV10-2, the J call TRBJ1-5; no reliable D call. The germline V and J ends were trimmed by 6 bases and 0 bases, with 12 bases remaining between them. CDR3 length: 15 amino acids. CDR1 is WSHSY, CDR2 SAAADI, per germline. The CDR3 region has the DNA TGCGCCAGCAGCTCCGGACGGGATAGCAATCAGCCCCAGCATTTT. Translation: CASSSGRDSNQPQHF.

The rearrangement joins TRBV6-1 to TRBJ2-1; 9 nucleotides match TRBD2. CDR3 size: 17 residues. Germline assignment: CDR1 MNHNS and CDR2 SASEGT. V was pared by 4 bases and J by 0 bases, with 7 bases of the junction left unmatched. Here the CDR3 DNA reads TGTGCCAGCAGTGTGTCTAGCGGGGCGAGCTCCTACAATGAGCAGTTCTTC. It yields the protein CASSVSSGASSYNEQFF.

The rearrangement links TRBV6-4 to TRBJ1-2; D is undetermined. Germline V gene sequence: CDR1 MRHNA, CDR2 SNTAGT. Trimming pared 5 bases from V and 4 bases from J, leaving 17 bases between. This CDR3 region has 15 residues. The CDR3, as DNA: TGTGCCAGCAGTCCACAGCCCGTTGAAGGCTATGGCTACACCTTC. Translated, it gives CASSPQPVEGYGYTF.

The rearrangement uses TRBV28 and TRBJ1-5; tentative D call: TRBD1 (5 bases). The CDR3 runs to 17 residues. Deletions cut 6 bases from V and 0 bases from J, with 18 bases between. In germline, CDR1 is MDHEN, CDR2 SYDVKM. CDR3 loop: CASRYDGGAYSNQPQHF. The CDR3, as DNA: TGTGCCAGCAGATATGACGGGGGAGCCTATAGCAATCAGCCCCAGCATTTT.

The chain is built from TRBV6-5 and TRBJ1-5; the D gene is possibly TRBD1 (6 bases). V lost 3 bases to trimming and J lost 2 bases, with 11 bases between them. The germline CDR1 and CDR2 sequences are MNHEY and SVGAGI. The CDR3 totals 15 residues. CDR3 DNA sequence: TGTGCCAGCAGTTATACAGGGTGGTGCAATCAGCCCCAGCATTTT. Translating gives CASSYTGWCNQPQHF.

This clone was counted only a few times. The chain has TRBV27 and TRBJ1-6; perhaps TRBD1 as D (5 bases). The CDR3 spans 15 residues. V was shortened by 4 bases and J by 10 bases, with 17 bases between the two germline ends. In germline, CDR1 is MNHEY, CDR2 SMNVEV (reference sequence). Here the CDR3 reads CASSWSGSLRSPLHF. The CDR3 DNA sequence: TGTGCCAGCAGTTGGTCAGGGAGCCTACGGTCACCCCTCCACTTT.

This clone rates as medium-sized. The chain has TRBV11-2 and TRBJ2-7; 7 bases are a match to TRBD1. V was pared by 5 bases and J by 3 bases, with 7 bases of the junction left unmatched. Per germline, CDR1 SGHAT and CDR2 FQNNGV. The CDR3 is 14 amino acids. CDR3 coding DNA: TGTGCCAGCAGCCCACCGGACAGGCTCTACGAGCAGTACTTC. Amino acid sequence: CASSPPDRLYEQYF. Variable domain in full (rest from reference TRBV11-2 and TRBJ2-7): EAGVAQSPRYKIIEKRQSVAFWCNPISGHATLYWYQQILGQGPKLLIQFQNNGVVDDSQLPKDRFSAERLKGVDSTLKIQPAKLEDSAVYLCASSPPDRLYEQYFGPGTRLTVT.

The genes are TRBV28 and TRBJ2-7; 7 bases map to TRBD2. The CDR3 contains 13 residues. V trimming: 10 bases; J trimming: 6 bases; junction bases outside the gene matches: 12. CDR1 and CDR2 (germline): MDHEN, SYDVKM. Written as DNA, the CDR3 is TGTGCCACGTCGCCACTGACTAGCACCGAGCAGTACTTC. It encodes CATSPLTSTEQYF.

The rearrangement joins TRBV7-8 to TRBJ2-3, with a weak D call TRBD2 (5 bases). Looked up from germline, CDR1 is SGHVS and CDR2 is FQNEAQ. Trimming cost V 3 bases and J 8 bases, with 18 bases left between them. This CDR3 spans 15 amino acids. The CDR3 DNA is TGTGCCAGCAGCTTCCCAAGGGAGAGTCTGAGTACGCAGTATTTT. It codes for CASSFPRESLSTQYF.